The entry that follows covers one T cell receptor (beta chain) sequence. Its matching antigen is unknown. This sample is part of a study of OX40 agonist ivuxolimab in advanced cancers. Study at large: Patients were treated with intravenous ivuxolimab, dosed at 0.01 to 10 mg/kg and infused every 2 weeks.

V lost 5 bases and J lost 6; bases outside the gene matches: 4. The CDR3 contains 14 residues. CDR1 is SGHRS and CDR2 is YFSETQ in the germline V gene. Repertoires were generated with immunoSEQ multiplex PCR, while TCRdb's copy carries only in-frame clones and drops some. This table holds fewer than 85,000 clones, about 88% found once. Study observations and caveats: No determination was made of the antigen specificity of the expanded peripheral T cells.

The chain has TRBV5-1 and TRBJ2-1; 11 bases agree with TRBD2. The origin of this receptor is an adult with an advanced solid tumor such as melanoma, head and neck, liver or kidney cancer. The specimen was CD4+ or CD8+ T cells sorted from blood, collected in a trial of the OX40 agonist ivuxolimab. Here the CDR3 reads CASRGTSGANEQFF. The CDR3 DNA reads TGCGCCAGCAGGGGGACTAGCGGAGCCAATGAGCAGTTCTTC.